Shown below are 12 T cell receptor beta chains from a single sample sequenced in a study of beta chain features in type 1 diabetes. What was sequenced were expressed TCRB transcripts, since all of the isolated RNA had been reverse transcribed. Sequenced by immunoSEQ multiplex PCR; TCRdb stores in-frame clones only, minus some. In the table there are about 410,000 clones, 11% to 15% of which are singletons. The specimen sequenced was naive CD4+ T cells from blood. The origin of the receptors is a man younger than 40 in good health.

In its sample, this clone was seen a few times. This sequence joins TRBV7-2 and TRBJ2-3; 15 bases are a match to TRBD2. This CDR3 has 16 residues. In germline, CDR1 is SGHTA, CDR2 FQGNSA. V was pared by 4 bases and J by 7 bases, with 6 bases of the junction left unmatched. The CDR3 here is CASSSRGLAGGYTQYF. The DNA for the CDR3 is TGTGCCAGCAGCTCTAGGGGACTAGCGGGAGGATATACGCAGTATTTT.

Only a few counts were recorded for this clone. This sequence joins TRBV9 and TRBJ2-4; 10 bases are a match to TRBD2. In germline, CDR1 is SGDLS, CDR2 YYNGEE. This CDR3 is built from 19 residues. J was trimmed by 11 bases and V by 1 base; bases with no gene match: 21. The CDR3 reads CASSVCVKYLAGEESVQYF. The CDR3 DNA follows: TGTGCCAGCAGCGTATGCGTGAAATATCTAGCGGGAGAGGAGTCCGTTCAGTACTTC.

This clone was picked up a small number of times. This chain connects TRBV10-3 to TRBJ2-5; TRBD2 agrees at 11 bases. The CDR3 sequence is 17 residues long. V dropped 5 bases and J dropped 1; count of bases not matched to a gene: 9. Germline-derived CDR1 and CDR2 are ENHRY and SYGVKD. CDR3 sequence (DNA): TGTGCCATCAGTCGCCGACTAGCGGGATCCTTCCAAGAGACCCAGTACTTC. Translated, it gives CAISRRLAGSFQETQYF.

This clone came up a few times. This rearrangement joins TRBV7-2 to TRBJ2-1; D might be TRBD2 (6 bases). Trimming left V 6 bases short and J 3 bases short, with 18 bases between. Per germline, CDR1 SGHTA and CDR2 FQGNSA. This CDR3 contains 16 residues. CDR3 loop: CASRSGAADGYNEQFF. The CDR3 bases are TGTGCCAGCAGATCGGGAGCAGCGGATGGCTACAATGAGCAGTTCTTC.

The J gene is TRBJ2-1, the V gene TRBV4-3; D is possibly TRBD1 or TRBD2 (5 bases each). V was trimmed by 3 bases and J by 7 bases, leaving 22 bases between them. CDR1 and CDR2 from the germline V gene are LGHNA and YSLEER. The CDR3 is made up of 17 amino acids. The CDR3 region is CASSQGPLRSSSNEQFF. The CDR3 DNA is TGCGCCAGCAGCCAGGGACCGTTACGTAGCTCCAGTAATGAGCAGTTCTTC.

This chain connects TRBV4-1 to TRBJ1-3, with 7 nucleotides matching TRBD1. CDR1 is MGHRA and CDR2 is YSYEKL in the germline V gene. V shed 1 base and J 0 bases; nucleotides not matched to a gene: 0. The length of the CDR3 is 15 residues. As DNA, the CDR3 is TGCGCCAGCAGCCAAGCAGGGGGCTCTGGAAACACCATATATTTT. It codes for CASSQAGGSGNTIYF.

The rearrangement joins TRBV28 to TRBJ2-5, with D unresolved. V gave up 7 bases and J gave up 4 bases, with 7 bases separating them. The length of the CDR3 is 11 residues. Germline V CDR1 and CDR2: MDHEN, SYDVKM. DNA for the CDR3: TGTGCCAGCAACCGTGGAGAGACCCAGTACTTC. Translating gives CASNRGETQYF.

This clone was detected a few times. This sequence joins TRBV18 and TRBJ2-1; D is uncertain. The CDR3 has 17 residues. Germline assignment: CDR1 KGHSH and CDR2 LQKENI. V was pared by 0 bases and J by 0 bases, with 12 bases between. CDR3 loop: CASSPPIGSLSYNEQFF. The CDR3 nucleotides are TGTGCCAGCTCACCACCGATAGGCAGCCTCTCCTACAATGAGCAGTTCTTC.

This clone was counted between two and nine times. The rearrangement joins TRBV6-5 to TRBJ2-7; 7 positions agree with TRBD2. The V gene end was trimmed by 0 bases and the J gene end by 2 bases; junction bases not matched to a gene: 4. The CDR3 is made up of 15 amino acids. Germline V CDR1 and CDR2: MNHEY, SVGAGI. The CDR3 spells CASSYSGGSPYEQYF. For the CDR3, the DNA is TGTGCCAGCAGTTACTCGGGGGGGAGCCCCTACGAGCAGTACTTC.

This rearrangement joins TRBV4-1 to TRBJ2-5; 8 bases map to TRBD2. J gave up 4 bases and V 4 bases, and 11 bases lay outside the gene matches. Per the germline V gene, CDR1 is MGHRA and CDR2 is YSYEKL. The CDR3 covers 16 residues. CDR3 sequence (DNA): TGCGCCAGCAGCCGAGAACCGGGACTAGTCGCAGAGACCCAGTACTTC. It specifies CASSREPGLVAETQYF.

This clone was found a few times. CDR3 amino acids: CASSPNLGMGDGYTF. In nucleotides, the CDR3 is TGTGCCAGCAGCCCTAATTTGGGGATGGGAGATGGCTACACCTTC. The chain combines TRBV7-9 with TRBJ1-2; no clear D. Germline values: CDR1 SEHNR, CDR2 FQNEAQ (reference sequence). V was shortened by 5 bases and J by 6 bases, with 19 bases between the two germline ends. The CDR3 is 15 residues long.

This clone was seen a handful of times. V gene TRBV14 combines with J gene TRBJ2-1, with 14 bases aligning to TRBD2. The germline V gene has CDR1 SGHDN and CDR2 FVKESK. The junction had 3 bases not matched to a gene; V was cut back by 4 bases and J by 4 bases. CDR3 length equals 16 residues. CDR3 in DNA: TGTGCCAGCAGCCGCGGGACTAGCGGGAGTTACAATGAGCAGTTCTTC. Protein: CASSRGTSGSYNEQFF.